This T cell receptor (beta chain) was captured by sequencing in a study of blood T cell repertoires in COVID-19. The wider study: The United States, Italy and Spain were the sources of the acute and convalescent COVID-19 samples. The cDNA or gDNA used as material had been derived from T cells, B-cell-depleted T cells, or PBMCs.

In the source study's methods: Scientists estimated how many nucleated cells there were by amplifying reference gene primers. Clones were read by immunoSEQ multiplex PCR, and TCRdb kept only the in-frame ones, dropping some. Clone size and the V and J calls come from that table; the DNA yielded D and trimming. The sample contains roughly 140,000 clones, approximately 90% of which appear only once. All enrollees were roughly 18 to 89 years old and from around 25 US areas. This CDR3 spans 14 amino acids. The germline CDR1 and CDR2 sequences are SGHAT and FQNNGV. V was trimmed by 5 bases and J by 1 base, leaving 11 bases between them.

The sequence was obtained from a woman aged 25-40 years with acute COVID-19. Sequencing input: PBMCs or T cells enriched from blood (not recorded which). This chain joins TRBV11-2 and TRBJ1-1; D remains unclear. The CDR3 loop reads CASSASTGNTEAFF. CDR3 nucleotide sequence: TGTGCCAGCAGCGCGTCTACCGGGAACACTGAAGCTTTCTTT.